One and the same sample provided the 25 T cell receptor beta chains below, sequenced in a study of naive and memory T cell subsets. No antigen has been assigned to these receptors. General study findings and limits: Especially in CD8 cells, naive repertoires contained a few larger clonotypes, possibly CD45RA-re-expressing memory cells.

Two oligonucleotides, mixed equimolar, formed the beta constant-region primer covering TRBC1 and TRBC2. Ligated cDNA was amplified by four rounds of PCR with nested alpha and beta constant-region primers and SP2. Using its own MiXCR run on the UMI-ligation and nested PCR reads, TCRdb lists one record per CDR3 protein. The sample lists over 110,000 distinct CDR3 sequences, 15% to 25% seen once, with approximately 0.58% in the top ten. Sequenced: naive CD8+ T cells from blood. The origin of the receptors is a human donor in good health.

This clonotype turned up a few times. The gene calls are TRBV28 and TRBJ1-5; D gene uncertain. CDR3 length: 14 residues. The germline gives CDR1 MDHEN, CDR2 SYDVKM. The V and J ends lost 5 bases and 2 bases respectively, with 10 bases between them. In DNA, the CDR3 is TGTGCCAGCAGTCCCCCAGGCCGCAATCAGCCCCAGCATTTT. Protein product: CASSPPGRNQPQHF.

The rearrangement uses TRBV30 and TRBJ1-4; weak D call: TRBD1 (6 bases). This CDR3 is built from 14 residues. Germline assignment: CDR1 GTSNPN and CDR2 SVGIG (reference sequence). V was pared by 4 bases and J by 6 bases, with 15 bases between. The CDR3 sequence is CAWTGGTMDEKLFF. The CDR3, as DNA: TGTGCCTGGACTGGTGGGACAATGGATGAAAAACTGTTTTTT.

This clonotype was observed at least ten times. This chain connects TRBV5-1 to TRBJ2-7; D is possibly TRBD1 (6 bases). The CDR3 has 13 amino acids. The germline V and J ends were trimmed by 7 bases and 2 bases, with 13 bases remaining between them. Germline lookup yields CDR1 SGHRS and CDR2 YFSETQ. The CDR3 here is CASSETGTYEQYF. As DNA, the CDR3 is TGCGCCAGCTCTGAGACAGGCACCTACGAGCAGTACTTC. The whole variable domain, filled in from reference TRBV5-1 and TRBJ2-7, reads KAGVTQTPRYLIKTRGQQVTLSCSPISGHRSVSWYQQTPGQGLQFLFEYFSETQRNKGNFPGRFSGRQFSNSRSEMNVSTLELGDSALYLCASSETGTYEQYFGPGTRLTVT.

This clonotype was counted only a few times. DNA for the CDR3: TGCAGTGCACAACCCCGGGAGGGTAGCTCCTACAATGAGCAGTTCTTC. Amino acids: CSAQPREGSSYNEQFF. This chain joins TRBV20-1 and TRBJ2-1; 8 positions match TRBD2. Trimming took 6 bases from V and 0 from J; bases not matched to a gene: 10. Germline assignment: CDR1 DFQATT and CDR2 SNEGSKA (reference sequence). This CDR3 has 16 amino acids.

V and J are TRBV5-6 and TRBJ1-1; a weak D match, TRBD1 (6 bases). V lost 4 bases to trimming and J lost 2 bases, with 18 bases between them. The germline V gene has CDR1 SGHDT and CDR2 YYEEEE. This CDR3 is built from 16 residues. The CDR3 sequence: CASSDGTSDPNTEAFF. The CDR3 DNA sequence: TGTGCCAGCAGCGACGGGACATCAGACCCAAACACTGAAGCTTTCTTT.

This chain uses TRBV21-1 with TRBJ2-3; the table's D call of TRBD1 was not tested on the DNA. TRBV21-1 is flagged as a pseudogene. The CDR3 is 15 amino acids. The CDR3 here is CASTFSGVFGDTQYF. The CDR3 region has the DNA TGTGCCAGCACCTTTTCCGGGGTGTTTGGAGATACGCAGTATTTT.

This clonotype came up a few times. The rearrangement links TRBV9 to TRBJ2-7; tentatively, D is TRBD2 (6 bases). With 4 bases removed from V and 2 bases from J, the gap between germline ends came to 16 bases. Looked up from germline, CDR1 is SGDLS and CDR2 is YYNGEE. The CDR3 is 15 residues long. CDR3 region: CASSPGAGSPYEQYF. The CDR3 bases are TGTGCCAGCAGCCCGGGAGCGGGCTCCCCCTACGAGCAGTACTTC.

The CDR3 reads CSVEIAGGPYNEQFF. CDR3 bases: TGCAGCGTTGAAATCGCCGGCGGCCCCTACAATGAGCAGTTCTTC. V is TRBV29-1 and J is TRBJ2-1; the D is unclear. The CDR3 is 15 amino acids. Deletions cut 2 bases from V and 2 bases from J, with 13 bases between. CDR1 is SQVTM, CDR2 ANQGSEA, per germline.

The genes are TRBV7-9 and TRBJ2-7; 11 nucleotides align to TRBD2. V was clipped by 3 bases and J by 6 bases; unmatched bases: 7. CDR3 length: 15 residues. In germline, CDR1 is SEHNR, CDR2 FQNEAQ (reference sequence). Here the CDR3 DNA reads TGTGCCAGCAGCTTGGATAGCGGGAGGGATCGCGAGCAGTACTTC. It specifies CASSLDSGRDREQYF.

V usage is TRBV24-1 and J usage is TRBJ2-1, with 7 bases lining up with TRBD1. Germline V gives CDR1 KGHDR, CDR2 SFDVKD. V shed 2 bases and J 8 bases; nucleotides not matched to a gene: 5. The length of the CDR3 is 14 residues. The CDR3 is CATSDWDSADEQFF. CDR3 DNA sequence: TGTGCCACCAGTGATTGGGACAGCGCCGATGAGCAGTTCTTC.

The rearrangement uses TRBV28 and TRBJ2-1, with D possibly being TRBD2 (5 bases). Germline V gene sequence: CDR1 MDHEN, CDR2 SYDVKM. Trimming removed 2 bases from V and 7 bases from J, with 12 bases in between. The CDR3 is 14 amino acids. CDR3: CASSLNYPGNEQFF. Written as DNA, the CDR3 is TGTGCCAGCAGTTTAAATTACCCGGGGAATGAGCAGTTCTTC.

This chain uses TRBV4-1 with TRBJ1-3, with D perhaps TRBD1 (5 bases). The V end lost 0 bases, the J end lost 0 bases, and 12 bases lay between the germline ends. The CDR3 contains 17 residues. Germline V gene data show CDR1 as MGHRA and CDR2 as YSYEKL. CDR3 nucleotides: TGCGCCAGCAGCCAAGATCTGGGGGGGACCTCTGGAAACACCATATATTTT. This sequence encodes CASSQDLGGTSGNTIYF.

In its sample, this clonotype was seen a few times. The chain combines TRBV9 with TRBJ1-5; D gene uncertain. V was pared by 0 bases and J by 0 bases, with 4 bases between. The germline V gene encodes CDR1 SGDLS and CDR2 YYNGEE. This CDR3 spans 14 amino acids. CDR3 nucleotides: TGTGCCAGCAGCGTAGGGACTAGCAATCAGCCCCAGCATTTT. It codes for CASSVGTSNQPQHF.

This chain connects TRBV7-9 to TRBJ1-6; no clear D. The CDR3 is 14 residues long. CDR1 SEHNR and CDR2 FQNEAQ come from the germline V gene (reference sequence). Trimming removed 4 bases from V and 8 bases from J, with 12 bases in between. The CDR3 region has the DNA TGTGCCAGCAGCTCCTCCTCCCAGGATTCACCCCTCCACTTT. Translating it yields CASSSSSQDSPLHF.

This clonotype was counted between two and nine times. The chain has TRBV12-3 or TRBV12-4 and TRBJ1-5; D possibly corresponds to TRBD1 (6 bases). V was cut by 3 bases and J by 10 bases, with 16 bases left in between. The CDR3 is 14 residues long. The CDR3 is CASSLAPTGSPQHF. CDR3 DNA: TGTGCCAGCAGTTTGGCCCCGACAGGATCCCCCCAGCATTTT.

V and J are TRBV10-3 and TRBJ1-1; TRBD1 agrees at 10 bases. The CDR3 is 15 amino acids. Per germline, CDR1 ENHRY and CDR2 SYGVKD. V trimming: 10 bases; J trimming: 4 bases; junction bases outside the gene matches: 12. The CDR3 loop is CASRTLGQGVTEAFF. CDR3 coding DNA: TGTGCCAGCCGCACCTTAGGACAGGGGGTCACTGAAGCTTTCTTT.

This clonotype has only a few counts. V and J are TRBV4-1 and TRBJ2-7; 9 bases are a match to TRBD2. From germline, CDR1 is MGHRA and CDR2 YSYEKL. J lost 0 bases, V lost 5 bases, and 5 bases had no gene match. This CDR3 contains 15 residues. The CDR3 nucleotides are TGCGCCAGCAGCGTCCGACTAGCGGCCTCCTACGAGCAGTACTTC. Translating it yields CASSVRLAASYEQYF.

The chain employs TRBV7-2 and TRBJ2-7; 11 nucleotides agree with TRBD1. V lost 3 bases, J lost 3 bases, and 4 bases stayed unmatched. The CDR3 has 15 amino acids. Germline CDR1 reads SGHTA; CDR2 reads FQGNSA. CDR3 residues: CASSLRDRGFYEQYF. CDR3 sequence (DNA): TGTGCCAGCAGCTTGAGGGACAGGGGGTTCTACGAGCAGTACTTC.

The chain joins TRBV27 to TRBJ2-2; D is perhaps TRBD1 (6 bases). This CDR3 has 16 amino acids. V dropped 7 bases and J dropped 3 bases, with 18 bases sitting between them. Germline CDR1 MNHEY, CDR2 SMNVEV (reference sequence). Written as DNA, the CDR3 is TGTGCCAGCACGTACCTTACAGGGTTGGACACCGGGGAGCTGTTTTTT. Translating gives CASTYLTGLDTGELFF.

The genes are TRBV27 and TRBJ1-2, with 7 bases matching TRBD1. The CDR3 totals 16 residues. Losses at the gene ends were 1 base for V and 5 bases for J; bases not matched to a gene: 10. Germline V CDR1 and CDR2: MNHEY, SMNVEV (reference sequence). For the CDR3, the DNA is TGTGCCAGCAGTTTATGGCCCGGGACAGACGTTTATGGCTACACCTTC. Translated, it gives CASSLWPGTDVYGYTF.

The chain combines TRBV27 with TRBJ2-7; D possibly corresponds to TRBD1 (6 bases). The V end lost 3 bases, the J end lost 1 base, and 10 bases lay between the germline ends. Germline V gene sequence: CDR1 MNHEY, CDR2 SMNVEV (reference sequence). The CDR3 has 14 residues. CDR3 nucleotide sequence: TGTGCCAGCAGTTTCATCGGACAGTCCTACGAGCAGTACTTC. Residues: CASSFIGQSYEQYF.

The table lists this clonotype with many counts. The gene calls are TRBV7-9 and TRBJ1-1; D remains ambiguous. This CDR3 is 15 amino acids long. Germline assignment: CDR1 SEHNR and CDR2 FQNEAQ (reference sequence). Trimming cost V 1 base and J 0 bases, with 9 bases left between them. In nucleotides, the CDR3 is TGTGCCAGCAGCTTAGAGGCCACTGTGAACACTGAAGCTTTCTTT. Protein product: CASSLEATVNTEAFF.

This clonotype was observed at least ten times. At one of its ends the junction is not consistent with the germline gene, which may arise from a read error. The CDR3 DNA reads TGTGCCAGCAGTTTAGTCAATGAGCAGTTCTTC. Translated: CASSLVNEQFF. The chain links TRBV11-2 to TRBJ2-1; D is unresolved. Germline-derived CDR1 and CDR2 are SGHAT and FQNNGV. The CDR3 spans 11 residues.

V is TRBV24-1 and J is TRBJ2-5, with D tentatively TRBD1 (5 bases). The CDR3 is made up of 15 amino acids. Germline V lookup: CDR1 KGHDR, CDR2 SFDVKD. V lost 4 bases, J lost 0 bases, and 11 bases lay in between. The CDR3 DNA reads as TGTGCCACCAGTGAACCCGACAGCAACCAAGAGACCCAGTACTTC. The encoded protein is CATSEPDSNQETQYF.

This clonotype was seen a handful of times. The chain employs TRBV28 and TRBJ2-7, with D maybe TRBD2 (7 bases). Trimming took 2 bases from V and 5 from J, leaving 13 bases between them. This CDR3 comprises 14 residues. Germline V gives CDR1 MDHEN, CDR2 SYDVKM. DNA for the CDR3: TGTGCCAGCAGTTTAACAGGGAGGGGCCACGAGCAGTACTTC. Residues: CASSLTGRGHEQYF.